The next 9 T cell receptor beta chains were all read from a single sample in a study of T cell responses to AZD1222 COVID-19 vaccine (dated by TCRdb to the early 2020s). Per the publication, the time point label means: baseline before first vaccination. The library relied on the immunoSEQ multiplex PCR assay. Here the immuneACCESS table is served through TCRdb, limited to in-frame sequences with V and J called. Missing clones are a known gap in these copies; in checked studies unresolved V genes cover under half, and the rest lacks a known reason. The sample has roughly 83,000 clones on record, more than 75% of them singletons. The top ten hold roughly 8.7% of the sample. Here the sequenced sample was peripheral blood, taken on day 0 of AZD1222 vaccination. The receptors here all came from an adult in good health.

This clone was counted only a few times. CDR3 loop: CASSQAQGNTGELFF. The CDR3 nucleotides read TGTGCCAGCAGCCAAGCTCAGGGCAACACCGGGGAGCTGTTTTTT. The gene calls are TRBV7-3 and TRBJ2-2, with a possible D match to TRBD1 (5 bases). The CDR3 is 15 residues long. Trimming took 5 bases from V and 2 from J, leaving 12 bases between them. Germline values: CDR1 SGHTA, CDR2 FQGTGA.

V is TRBV19 and J is TRBJ1-4, with 7 nucleotides matching TRBD1. Germline assignment: CDR1 LNHDA and CDR2 SQIVND (reference sequence). The length of the CDR3 is 17 residues. V shed 3 bases and J 0 bases; nucleotides not matched to a gene: 7. The CDR3 loop is CASSIRGQEATNEKLFF. The CDR3 DNA is TGTGCCAGTAGTATTCGCGGACAGGAGGCAACTAATGAAAAACTGTTTTTT.

This chain connects TRBV4-2 to TRBJ2-1, with no clear D. The CDR3 spans 12 residues. CDR1 and CDR2 (germline): LGHNA, YNFKEQ. The V and J ends lost 1 base and 8 bases respectively, with 6 bases between them. The CDR3 DNA is TGTGCCAGCAGCCAAGGTGGTTATGAGCAGTTCTTC. Its translation: CASSQGGYEQFF.

The rearrangement links TRBV25-1 to TRBJ2-6; D is perhaps TRBD2 (5 bases). Trimming stripped 0 bases from V and 4 bases from J, with 10 bases between. The CDR3 has 16 amino acids. Germline V CDR1 and CDR2: MGHDK, SYGVNS. The CDR3 DNA reads TGTGCCAGCAGTGAATATACGGGGTCGGGGGCCAACGTCCTGACTTTC. It translates to CASSEYTGSGANVLTF.

The chain links TRBV11-2 to TRBJ1-4; 7 bases fit TRBD1. Germline V gives CDR1 SGHAT, CDR2 FQNNGV. The J segment lost 6 bases and the V segment lost 5 bases, leaving 12 bases of the junction unmatched. This CDR3 has 16 residues. CDR3 in amino acids: CASSLSSGGAHEKLFF. DNA for the CDR3: TGTGCCAGCAGCCTTTCGTCAGGGGGGGCCCATGAAAAACTGTTTTTT. The full variable domain, completed using reference TRBV11-2 and TRBJ1-4, is EAGVAQSPRYKIIEKRQSVAFWCNPISGHATLYWYQQILGQGPKLLIQFQNNGVVDDSQLPKDRFSAERLKGVDSTLKIQPAKLEDSAVYLCASSLSSGGAHEKLFFGSGTQLSVL.

This clone was seen once. The chain has TRBV19 and TRBJ1-5; D is possibly TRBD1 (6 bases). Between the trimmed V and J ends, which lost 4 bases and 7 bases, there was a span of 17 bases. Germline CDR1 reads LNHDA; CDR2 reads SQIVND (reference sequence). CDR3 length: 15 residues. DNA for the CDR3: TGTGCCAGTAGTAGGGGGGCGCCGGGAGGGCAGCCCCAGCATTTT. Encoded protein: CASSRGAPGGQPQHF.

The chain uses TRBV7-6 and TRBJ2-7; the D call may be TRBD1 or TRBD2 (5 bases each). This CDR3 has 15 amino acids. V was trimmed by 2 bases and J by 5 bases, leaving 16 bases between them. CDR1 SGHVS and CDR2 FNYEAQ come from the germline V gene. The CDR3 coding sequence is TGTGCCAGCAGCTTAAGGGGACCTCCCTTCGACGAGCAGTACTTC. This codes for CASSLRGPPFDEQYF. The full variable domain, with the rest looked up from reference TRBV7-6 and TRBJ2-7, is GAGVSQSPRYKVTKRGQDVALRCDPISGHVSLYWYRQALGQGPEFLTYFNYEAQQDKSGLPNDRFSAERPEGSISTLTIQRTEQRDSAMYRCASSLRGPPFDEQYFGPGTRLTVT.

The chain is built from TRBV6-2 or TRBV6-3 and TRBJ2-7; D gene uncertain. The germline V and J ends were trimmed by 0 bases and 3 bases, with 6 bases remaining between them. The CDR3 contains 13 residues. The germline CDR1 and CDR2 sequences are MNHEY and SVGEGT. The CDR3 bases are TGTGCCAGCAGTTACTCCCTAGGCTACGAGCAGTACTTC. Amino acids: CASSYSLGYEQYF.

CDR3 amino acids: CASSQSEAQGQPAERNNSPLHF. The CDR3 coding sequence is TGCGCCAGCAGTCAATCGGAGGCGCAGGGTCAGCCCGCGGAGCGAAATAATTCACCCCTCCACTTT. V is TRBV23-1 and J is TRBJ1-6, with D maybe TRBD1 (5 bases). TRBV23-1 is an ORF, with its function uncertain. Between the trimmed V and J ends, which lost 0 bases and 5 bases, there was a span of 29 bases. There are 22 residues in the CDR3.